This is a list of T cell receptor beta chains from one sample in a study of technical replicates of blood from a handful of donors. Measured with immunoSEQ multiplex PCR; TCRdb has only the in-frame clones, and not every one. This table has roughly 50,000 clones, 93% appearing once. Sequenced material: PBMCs. The receptors come from a human donor in good health. Some clones in this sample may be carry-over from other donors' samples. Each CDR3 is given with its conserved first and last residue. The D gene is left open where the match is weak. Size is omitted from some rows. Given values are once, few, many or a class for expanded clones.

size,D,length,J,V,DNA,CDR3
NA,NA,14,TRBJ2-5,TRBV5-1,TGCGCCAGCAGCTTGGGTAGGGGGCAAGAGACCCAGTACTTC,CASSLGRGQETQYF
NA,NA,13,TRBJ1-5,TRBV9,TGTGCCAGCAGCGTAGGGGACTTTCAGCCCCAGCATTTT,CASSVGDFQPQHF
NA,TRBD1,15,TRBJ2-7,TRBV6-5,TGTGCCAGCAGGACCCCGGGACAGGGCGTGAACGAGCAGTACTTC,CASRTPGQGVNEQYF
NA,TRBD2,16,TRBJ2-6,TRBV30,TGTGCCTCCGGACTAGCGGGAGTAGGCGGGGCCAACGTCCTGACTTTC,CASGLAGVGGANVLTF
NA,NA,14,TRBJ2-7,TRBV7-9,TGTGCCAGCAGCACCCCGGCTAGCTCCTACGAGCAGTACTTC,CASSTPASSYEQYF
NA,TRBD1,13,TRBJ2-7,TRBV6-5,TGTGCCAGCAGCCCAGACAGGGCCTACGAGCAGTACTTC,CASSPDRAYEQYF
NA,TRBD2,14,TRBJ2-7,TRBV5-4,TGTGCCAGCAGCGCGGGGGACGCCTCCTACGAGCAGTACTTC,CASSAGDASYEQYF
once,NA,13,TRBJ2-7,TRBV6-5,TGTGCCACGGAGAGGGGGTCTCCCTACGAGCAGTACTTC,CATERGSPYEQYF
NA,TRBD1,16,TRBJ1-5,TRBV6-1,TGTGCCAGCAGTGAAATGTCAGGGGGAGGCAATCAGCCCCAGCATTTT,CASSEMSGGGNQPQHF
NA,TRBD2,14,TRBJ2-7,TRBV9,TGTGCCAGCAGCGGATTAGCGGGGAGTGACGAGCAGTACTTC,CASSGLAGSDEQYF
NA,NA,17,TRBJ1-1,TRBV5-4,TGTGCCAGCAGCTTCCCAATGGACAGTTCGGTCTCCCCTGAAGCTTTCTTT,CASSFPMDSSVSPEAFF
NA,TRBD1,14,TRBJ2-7,TRBV4-3,TGCGCCAGCAGCCAACGGACAGGGGACTACGAGCAGTACTTC,CASSQRTGDYEQYF
NA,TRBD2,15,TRBJ2-7,TRBV18,TGTGCCAGCTCGAACGGGGGGACGTCAAAGTACGAGCAGTACTTC,CASSNGGTSKYEQYF
NA,TRBD1,13,TRBJ2-5,TRBV19,TGTGCCAGTAGAGGGACAGGGGCCAAGACCCAGTACTTC,CASRGTGAKTQYF
NA,TRBD1,17,TRBJ2-5,TRBV30,TGTGCCTGGAGTGTGTCGTCGCGGAGACAGGGAAAAGAGACCCAGTACTTC,CAWSVSSRRQGKETQYF
NA,NA,16,TRBJ2-3,TRBV4-3,TGCGCCAGCAGCCTGGAGGGAACTAGGCCCACAGATACGCAGTATTTT,CASSLEGTRPTDTQYF
NA,TRBD1,15,TRBJ2-5,TRBV30,TGTGCCTGGAGCCGGGACAGGGGGCGTCAAGAGACCCAGTACTTC,CAWSRDRGRQETQYF